The rows below give T cell receptor beta chains drawn from one sample of a study of blood T cell repertoires in COVID-19. Profiling relied on immunoSEQ multiplex PCR, and the TCRdb table lists in-frame clones only, not all of them. The sample carries about 220,000 clones, around 80% recorded once. The sequencing sample was made of peripheral blood. The receptors were sampled from a young man with active or convalescent COVID-19. CDR3s include the opening cysteine and the closing phenylalanine or tryptophan. The D gene is left open where the match is weak. Clone size appears in some rows only: once, few, many, or a class for an expanded clone.

d_call j_call v_call clone_size cdr3_nt cdr3_aa
- TRBJ1-1 TRBV7-9 - TGTGCCAGCAGCCTAGGACAGATCAACACTGAAGCTTTCTTT CASSLGQINTEAFF
TRBD1 TRBJ2-1 TRBV5-1 - TGCGCCAGCAGCATCGTCCTGTACAGGGGCCTCTCCTACAATGAGCAGTTCTTC CASSIVLYRGLSYNEQFF
- TRBJ1-6 TRBV2 few TGTGCCAGCAGTGAAGTGAACAGTCTTAATTCACCCCTCCACTTT CASSEVNSLNSPLHF
- TRBJ1-1 TRBV6-5 - TGTGCCAGCAGTTTCACCCAAACTTTGCCTGAAGCTTTCTTT CASSFTQTLPEAFF
TRBD2 TRBJ2-1 TRBV24-1 - TGTGCCACCAGTGAGCTCCTAGCGGGAGGGTACAATGAGCAGTTCTTC CATSELLAGGYNEQFF
- TRBJ1-5 TRBV18 - TGTGCCAGCTCACCACTGGAGATTCAGCCCCAGCATTTT CASSPLEIQPQHF
- TRBJ1-4 TRBV28 - TGTGCCAGCAGTACCGGGGGGGCTAATGAAAAACTGTTTTTT CASSTGGANEKLFF
- TRBJ2-5 TRBV28 - TGTGCCAGCAGTCTACTGATGGAGACCCAGTACTTC CASSLLMETQYF
TRBD2 TRBJ2-7 TRBV4-3 - TGCGCCAGCAGCCAAGATCTCCCTAGCGGTTACGAGCAGTACTTC CASSQDLPSGYEQYF
TRBD1 TRBJ2-7 TRBV28 once TGTGCCAGCAGTCCAGCTGAAACAGGGGGCCATCCCGACGAGCAGTACTTC CASSPAETGGHPDEQYF
- TRBJ1-1 TRBV3-1/TRBV3-2 - TGTGCCAGCAGCCAACACAACGGGCATAGCGCTGAAGCTTTCTTT CASSQHNGHSAEAFF
- TRBJ1-2 TRBV18 - TGTGCCAGCTCACCGGGGCATAACTATGGCTACACCTTC CASSPGHNYGYTF
- TRBJ1-3 TRBV3-1/TRBV3-2 few TGTGCCAGCAGCCGGGCCTCGCAAGAGAACACCATATATTTT CASSRASQENTIYF
- TRBJ1-5 TRBV7-9 few TGTGCCAGCAGCCCAAGCACACAGGGAAGCAATCAGCCCCAGCATTTT CASSPSTQGSNQPQHF
- TRBJ1-6 TRBV9 - TGTGCCAGCAGCGCGTACGGGGTGTTGGGTGGCAATTCACCCCTCCACTTT CASSAYGVLGGNSPLHF
TRBD2 TRBJ2-1 TRBV4-1 - TGCGCCAGCAGCCAAGCCCAAAGACTAGCGGGAGGCAATGAGCAGTTCTTC CASSQAQRLAGGNEQFF
TRBD1 TRBJ2-1 TRBV11-3 - TGTGCCAGCAGCTCCGGACAGGGCTTCTCCAATGAGCAGTTCTTC CASSSGQGFSNEQFF
TRBD1 TRBJ1-5 TRBV24-1 - TGTGCCACCTCAGGGGGGACGGCCAATCAGCCCCAGCATTTT CATSGGTANQPQHF
TRBD1 TRBJ1-1 TRBV2 - TGTGCCAGCACCCGACAGGGTCTCGTTTCTGAAGCTTTCTTT CASTRQGLVSEAFF
TRBD2 TRBJ2-1 TRBV2 - TGTGCCAGCAGTAGCGGGAGGAATTACAATGAGCAGTTCTTC CASSSGRNYNEQFF
- TRBJ1-5 TRBV4-2 - TGTGCCAGCAGCGAAAGAGGGTCAGGGGCGGGAGGCAATCAGCCCCAGCATTTT CASSERGSGAGGNQPQHF
- TRBJ2-3 TRBV7-2 few TGTGCCAGCAGCTCCCCCCCAGGCACAGATACGCAGTATTTT CASSSPPGTDTQYF
- TRBJ2-1 TRBV19 - TGTGCCAGTAGTATCATTCACGGGGATAGCTCCTACAATGAGCAGTTCTTC CASSIIHGDSSYNEQFF
TRBD1 TRBJ1-6 TRBV27 - TGTGCCAGCAGGCCGACAGGGGGCGTTAATTCACCCCTCCACTTT CASRPTGGVNSPLHF
- TRBJ1-2 TRBV29-1 once TGCAGCGTTGAAGGGTACAGGGCCCGCTATGGCTACACCTTC CSVEGYRARYGYTF
TRBD2 TRBJ2-7 TRBV27 - TGTGCCAGCAGTTTGGGGGTAGCGGGGTACGAGCAGTACTTC CASSLGVAGYEQYF
- TRBJ1-5 TRBV4-2 - TGTGCCAGCAGCCAAGATTGGAGGGCCTCTTTATCTAGCAATCAGCCCCAGCATTTT CASSQDWRASLSSNQPQHF
TRBD2 TRBJ2-1 TRBV4-2 - TGTGCCAGCAGCCAAGAGCCAAGCGGGAGCTCCTACAATGAGCAGTTCTTC CASSQEPSGSSYNEQFF
- TRBJ2-1 TRBV6-6 - TGTGCCAGCAGTTACCGGGACAATGAGCAGTTCTTC CASSYRDNEQFF